Each of the 20 T cell receptor beta chains below was sequenced from the same sample in a study of T cell clones after liver transplantation. Clones were sequenced by immunoSEQ multiplex PCR, and TCRdb holds only the in-frame ones, with some missing. Of about 120,000 clones in the sample, 90% were seen once. The sequencing used CD4+ T cells from blood, collected 12 months after liver transplant. The source of these receptors is a human patient who received a liver transplant. Some T cells may be the graft donor's.

The V and J genes are TRBV12-5 and TRBJ2-1; possibly TRBD2 for D (7 bases). There are 15 residues in the CDR3. CDR1 and CDR2 (germline): LGHNT, FRNRAP. Trimming removed 7 bases from V and 0 bases from J, with 13 bases in between. Here the CDR3 DNA reads TGTGCTAGTGCCCCAAGGGGGGGCTCCTACAATGAGCAGTTCTTC. Protein sequence: CASAPRGGSYNEQFF.

This chain joins TRBV19 and TRBJ1-5, with TRBD1 matching 9 bases. V lost 7 bases and J lost 3; bases outside the gene matches: 4. The CDR3 loop spans 14 amino acids. Germline V gene data show CDR1 as LNHDA and CDR2 as SQIVND (reference sequence). CDR3 sequence reads: CASIKQGANQPQHF. The CDR3 DNA reads as TGTGCCAGTATCAAACAGGGGGCCAATCAGCCCCAGCATTTT.

This clone showed up just once. The chain combines TRBV6-1 with TRBJ2-7; 7 bases align to TRBD1. Germline-derived CDR1 and CDR2 are MNHNS and SASEGT. The CDR3 covers 16 residues. The J segment lost 4 bases and the V segment lost 2 bases, leaving 11 bases of the junction unmatched. The CDR3: CASSERRGTDGYEQYF. Written as DNA, the CDR3 is TGTGCCAGCAGTGAAAGGAGAGGGACAGACGGATACGAGCAGTACTTC.

The rearrangement joins TRBV5-6 to TRBJ1-2, with D unresolved. This CDR3 comprises 12 residues. Germline V CDR1 and CDR2: SGHDT, YYEEEE. The V and J ends lost 2 bases and 7 bases respectively, with 9 bases between them. In DNA, the CDR3 is TGTGCCAGCAGCTTAGGCCAGACTGGCTACACCTTC. Residues: CASSLGQTGYTF.

The chain employs TRBV5-1 and TRBJ2-5; no firm D call. CDR1 is SGHRS and CDR2 is YFSETQ in the germline V gene. Trimming pared 5 bases from V and 3 bases from J, leaving 14 bases between. The length of the CDR3 is 14 residues. CDR3 DNA: TGCGCCAGCAGGTACAGCCCGGTAGAAGAGACCCAGTACTTC. It codes for CASRYSPVEETQYF. Using reference TRBV5-1 and TRBJ2-5 for the parts outside the CDR3, the full variable domain is KAGVTQTPRYLIKTRGQQVTLSCSPISGHRSVSWYQQTPGQGLQFLFEYFSETQRNKGNFPGRFSGRQFSNSRSEMNVSTLELGDSALYLCASRYSPVEETQYFGPGTRLLVL.

J is TRBJ1-1 and V is TRBV7-9; D uncertain. Germline V gene data show CDR1 as SEHNR and CDR2 as FQNEAQ (reference sequence). The CDR3 spans 13 residues. V shed 9 bases and J shed 4 bases, with 15 bases lying between them. The CDR3 DNA reads as TGTGCCAGTGAGCCTCAGTTGGGCACTGAAGCTTTCTTT. Translated, it gives CASEPQLGTEAFF.

The chain uses TRBV7-4 and TRBJ2-5; a possible D gene is TRBD2 (6 bases). This CDR3 spans 18 amino acids. With 2 bases removed from V and 5 bases from J, the gap between germline ends came to 24 bases. CDR1 is SGHVT, CDR2 SQSDAQ, per germline. CDR3 in DNA: TGTGCCAGCAGCTTATGGGGGATAGCGGTTGTGGGTCGGGAGACCCAGTACTTC. Translation: CASSLWGIAVVGRETQYF.

The rearrangement joins TRBV28 to TRBJ2-3; D remains unclear. Trimming removed 7 bases at V and 1 base at J, with 9 bases between. Germline V gives CDR1 MDHEN, CDR2 SYDVKM. The CDR3 totals 13 residues. DNA of the CDR3: TGTGCCAGCACTCAGTCCGGCACAGATACGCAGTATTTT. Its translation: CASTQSGTDTQYF. The entire variable domain, with the rest obtained from reference TRBV28 and TRBJ2-3, is as follows: DVKVTQSSRYLVKRTGEKVFLECVQDMDHENMFWYRQDPGLGLRLIYFSYDVKMKEKGDIPEGYSVSREKKERFSLILESASTNQTSMYLCASTQSGTDTQYFGPGTRLTVL.

The chain couples TRBV4-1 to TRBJ2-5; D unresolved. In germline, CDR1 is MGHRA, CDR2 YSYEKL. This CDR3 comprises 15 residues. Between the trimmed V and J ends, which lost 4 bases and 4 bases, there was a span of 16 bases. The CDR3 region is CASSPLDGSGETQYF. Written as DNA, the CDR3 is TGCGCCAGCAGCCCTCTTGACGGGTCGGGAGAGACCCAGTACTTC.

The chain uses TRBV27 and TRBJ1-1, with no clear D. CDR1 and CDR2 from the germline V gene are MNHEY and SMNVEV (reference sequence). The CDR3 consists of 12 residues. Trimming left V 4 bases short and J 4 bases short, with 7 bases between. The CDR3 reads CASSSVGTEAFF. The DNA of the CDR3 is TGTGCCAGCAGTTCCGTTGGCACTGAAGCTTTCTTT.

In DNA form, the CDR3 reads TGTGCCAGCAGTGAAGCGGGGGGGCTAGGCACTGAAGCTTTCTTT. The encoded protein is CASSEAGGLGTEAFF. The V call is TRBV2, the J call TRBJ1-1, with D perhaps TRBD1 (6 bases). Trimming pared 0 bases from V and 4 bases from J, leaving 12 bases between. This CDR3 is built from 15 residues. The V gene's germline CDR1 is SNHLY and CDR2 FYNNEI.

The chain joins TRBV19 to TRBJ2-7; 14 nucleotides match TRBD2. The V segment lost 5 bases and the J segment 5 bases; nucleotides outside the gene matches: 5. The CDR3 has 15 amino acids. CDR1 and CDR2 (germline): LNHDA, SQIVND (reference sequence). As DNA, the CDR3 is TGTGCCAGTAGTGTGACTAGCGGGAGGGCCGACGAGCAGTACTTC. Translating gives CASSVTSGRADEQYF.

The CDR3 sequence is CASSQEGPTDTQYF. The CDR3 bases are TGCGCCAGCAGCCAAGAGGGACCCACAGATACGCAGTATTTT. V is TRBV4-1 and J is TRBJ2-3; D is possibly TRBD1 or TRBD2 (5 bases each). The CDR3 length is 14 residues. V was shortened by 0 bases and J by 2 bases, with 6 bases between the two germline ends. CDR1 and CDR2 (germline): MGHRA, YSYEKL.

V usage is TRBV7-3 and J usage is TRBJ2-1; 14 positions agree with TRBD2. V trimming: 2 bases; J trimming: 10 bases; junction bases outside the gene matches: 4. This CDR3 comprises 15 residues. The germline CDR1 and CDR2 sequences are SGHTA and FQGTGA. The CDR3 reads CASSLFGTSGSEQFF. The CDR3 nucleotides are TGTGCCAGCAGCTTATTTGGGACTAGCGGGAGCGAGCAGTTCTTC.

J is TRBJ2-3 and V is TRBV11-3; 7 positions agree with TRBD1. The V gene end was trimmed by 5 bases and the J gene end by 1 base; junction bases not matched to a gene: 0. CDR3 length: 13 amino acids. Germline V lookup: CDR1 SGHNT, CDR2 YENEEA. The DNA for the CDR3 is TGTGCCAGCAGCACAGGGGGCACAGATACGCAGTATTTT. It encodes CASSTGGTDTQYF. Full variable domain (outside the CDR3, taken from reference TRBV11-3 and TRBJ2-3): EAGVVQSPRYKIIEKKQPVAFWCNPISGHNTLYWYLQNLGQGPELLIRYENEEAVDDSQLPKDRFSAERLKGVDSTLKIQPAELGDSAVYLCASSTGGTDTQYFGPGTRLTVL.

The chain carries TRBV9 and TRBJ2-1, with 10 bases matching TRBD2. Germline lookup yields CDR1 SGDLS and CDR2 YYNGEE. V lost 4 bases and J lost 1; bases outside the gene matches: 17. This CDR3 has 20 amino acids. The CDR3 sequence: CASSRSLGLAGESSYNEQFF. CDR3 DNA: TGTGCCAGCAGCCGATCTCTAGGGCTAGCGGGAGAATCGTCCTACAATGAGCAGTTCTTC. Full variable domain (remainder filled in from reference TRBV9 and TRBJ2-1): DSGVTQTPKHLITATGQRVTLRCSPRSGDLSVYWYQQSLDQGLQFLIQYYNGEERAKGNILERFSAQQFPDLHSELNLSSLELGDSALYFCASSRSLGLAGESSYNEQFFGPGTRLTVL.

The J gene is TRBJ1-1, the V gene TRBV7-6; D remains unclear. V was clipped by 5 bases and J by 0 bases, with 10 bases between them. There are 14 residues in the CDR3. Germline CDR1 reads SGHVS; CDR2 reads FNYEAQ. The CDR3 spells CASSRRALNTEAFF. The CDR3 nucleotides read TGTGCCAGCAGCCGACGGGCTTTGAACACTGAAGCTTTCTTT.

The V gene is TRBV5-1, the J gene TRBJ1-4, with 8 bases fitting TRBD1. The CDR3 runs to 13 residues. V was clipped by 5 bases and J by 7 bases; unmatched bases: 4. Germline V gene sequence: CDR1 SGHRS, CDR2 YFSETQ. CDR3 amino acids: CASRQGVGEKLFF. The CDR3 DNA reads as TGCGCCAGCAGACAGGGGGTGGGTGAAAAACTGTTTTTT.

In this sample, this clone turned up once. The chain combines TRBV27 with TRBJ2-1; 10 nucleotides match TRBD2. With V trimmed by 4 bases and J by 8 bases, 5 bases remained unmatched. Germline CDR1 MNHEY, CDR2 SMNVEV (reference sequence). The CDR3 length is 14 residues. The CDR3 loop reads CASSSTSGLYEQFF. CDR3 bases: TGTGCCAGCAGTTCGACTAGCGGGTTGTATGAGCAGTTCTTC.

This clone was observed a few times. The CDR3 protein is CASSFRGRILVSGNTIYF. CDR3 DNA: TGTGCCAGCAGCTTCAGGGGGCGCATATTAGTTTCTGGAAACACCATATATTTT. V gene TRBV7-3 combines with J gene TRBJ1-3; 8 bases agree with TRBD1. J gave up 1 base and V 3 bases, and 11 bases lay outside the gene matches. The CDR3 runs 18 residues. Germline V CDR1 and CDR2: SGHTA, FQGTGA.